What follows is one TCR beta chain and its context. Its antigen is not known. Germline V CDR1 and CDR2: LNHNV, YYDKDF (reference sequence). Deletions cut 2 bases from V and 0 bases from J, with 7 bases between. CDR3 length: 14 residues. TCRdb reprocessed the reads with MiXCR, giving one entry per CDR3 protein. The sample consists of 900,000 to 950,000 distinct CDR3 sequences, roughly 30% of them appearing once. The data were obtained in a study of T cell repertoires in cytomegalovirus infection. General study findings and limits: HLA-C-restricted, CMV-specific TCR beta clonotypes were dominant ex vivo.

Specimen: cultured CD8+ T cells from PBMCs, collected from culture after CMV antigen stimulation. The V and J genes are TRBV15 and TRBJ1-1, with a possible D match to TRBD1 (6 bases). This sequence was found in a human donor in good health (CMV status not recorded). Some clones in this sample may be carry-over from other donors' samples. The CDR3 sequence is CATSRQGLNTEAFF. In DNA form, the CDR3 reads TGTGCCACCAGCAGACAGGGGCTGAACACTGAAGCTTTCTTT.